This T cell receptor beta chain was profiled in a study of blood T cell repertoires in COVID-19. About the research overall: The samples span acute and convalescent COVID-19 from the United States, Italy and Spain. T cells, B-cell-depleted T cells, or PBMCs supplied cDNA or gDNA.

Some clones are missing from TCRdb's copy, which holds only in-frame ones; the method was immunoSEQ multiplex PCR. The repertoire holds roughly 250,000 clones, with about 87% as singletons. Per the germline V gene, CDR1 is SGHRS and CDR2 is YFSETQ. J was trimmed by 3 bases and V by 5 bases; bases with no gene match: 5. This CDR3 has 15 amino acids. V usage is TRBV5-1 and J usage is TRBJ2-3; TRBD2 agrees at 11 bases. Material: peripheral blood. The clonotype was recovered from a human donor in a cohort sampled during active COVID-19. The CDR3 sequence is CASSIAGGPTDTQYF. CDR3 nucleotides: TGCGCCAGCAGTATAGCGGGAGGGCCTACAGATACGCAGTATTTT. Combining the CDR3 with reference TRBV5-1 and TRBJ2-3 gives the whole variable domain KAGVTQTPRYLIKTRGQQVTLSCSPISGHRSVSWYQQTPGQGLQFLFEYFSETQRNKGNFPGRFSGRQFSNSRSEMNVSTLELGDSALYLCASSIAGGPTDTQYFGPGTRLTVL.